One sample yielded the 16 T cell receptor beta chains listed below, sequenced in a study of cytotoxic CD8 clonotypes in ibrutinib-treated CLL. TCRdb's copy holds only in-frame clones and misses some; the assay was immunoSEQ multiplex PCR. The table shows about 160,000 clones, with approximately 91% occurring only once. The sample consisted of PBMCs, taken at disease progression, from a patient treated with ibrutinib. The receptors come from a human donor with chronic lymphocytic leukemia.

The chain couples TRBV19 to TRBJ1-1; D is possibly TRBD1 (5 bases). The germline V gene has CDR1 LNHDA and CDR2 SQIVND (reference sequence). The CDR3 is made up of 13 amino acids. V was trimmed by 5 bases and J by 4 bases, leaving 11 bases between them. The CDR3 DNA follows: TGTGCCAGTAGTCAGGGAGTTATCACTGAAGCTTTCTTT. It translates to CASSQGVITEAFF. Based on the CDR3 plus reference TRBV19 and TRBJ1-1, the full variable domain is DGGITQSPKYLFRKEGQNVTLSCEQNLNHDAMYWYRQDPGQGLRLIYYSQIVNDFQKGDIAEGYSVSREKKESFPLTVTSAQKNPTAFYLCASSQGVITEAFFGQGTRLTVV.

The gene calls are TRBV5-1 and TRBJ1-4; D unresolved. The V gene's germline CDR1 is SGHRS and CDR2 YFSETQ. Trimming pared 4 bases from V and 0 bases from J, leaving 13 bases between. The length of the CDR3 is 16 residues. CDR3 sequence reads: CASSPDGAATNEKLFF. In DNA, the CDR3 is TGCGCCAGCAGCCCGGACGGAGCTGCAACTAATGAAAAACTGTTTTTT.

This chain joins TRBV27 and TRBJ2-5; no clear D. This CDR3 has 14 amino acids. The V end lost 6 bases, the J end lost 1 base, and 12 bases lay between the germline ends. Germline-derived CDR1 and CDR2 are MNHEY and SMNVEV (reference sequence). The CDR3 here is CASSPIAAQETQYF. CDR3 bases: TGTGCCAGCAGCCCGATAGCAGCCCAAGAGACCCAGTACTTC.

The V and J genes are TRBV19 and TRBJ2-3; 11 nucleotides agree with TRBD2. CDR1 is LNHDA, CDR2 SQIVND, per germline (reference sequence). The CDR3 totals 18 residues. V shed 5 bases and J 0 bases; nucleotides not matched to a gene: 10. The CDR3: CASSPGTSGGASTDTQYF. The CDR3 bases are TGTGCCAGTAGTCCCGGGACTAGCGGAGGGGCTAGCACAGATACGCAGTATTTT. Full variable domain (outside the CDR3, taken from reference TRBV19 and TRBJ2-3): DGGITQSPKYLFRKEGQNVTLSCEQNLNHDAMYWYRQDPGQGLRLIYYSQIVNDFQKGDIAEGYSVSREKKESFPLTVTSAQKNPTAFYLCASSPGTSGGASTDTQYFGPGTRLTVL.

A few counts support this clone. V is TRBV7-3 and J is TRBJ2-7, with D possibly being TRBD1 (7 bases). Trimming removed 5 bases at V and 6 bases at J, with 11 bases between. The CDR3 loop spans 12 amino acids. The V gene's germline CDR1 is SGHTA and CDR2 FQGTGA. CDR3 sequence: CASSPQGGEQYF. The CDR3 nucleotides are TGTGCCAGCAGCCCGCAGGGGGGCGAGCAGTACTTC.

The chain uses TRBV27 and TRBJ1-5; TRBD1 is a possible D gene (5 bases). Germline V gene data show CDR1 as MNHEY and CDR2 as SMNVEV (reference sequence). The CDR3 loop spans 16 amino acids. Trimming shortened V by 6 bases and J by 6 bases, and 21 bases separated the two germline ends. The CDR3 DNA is TGTGCCAGCAGCGGTGGCGGACACCAGTCTTTTCAGCCCCAGCATTTT. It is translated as CASSGGGHQSFQPQHF.

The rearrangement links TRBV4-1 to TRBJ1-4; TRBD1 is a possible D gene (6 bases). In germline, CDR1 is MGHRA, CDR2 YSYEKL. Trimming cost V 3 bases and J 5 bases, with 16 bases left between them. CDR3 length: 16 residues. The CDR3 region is CASSHGKGGGNEKLFF. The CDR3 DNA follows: TGCGCCAGCAGCCATGGCAAGGGGGGAGGGAATGAAAAACTGTTTTTT.

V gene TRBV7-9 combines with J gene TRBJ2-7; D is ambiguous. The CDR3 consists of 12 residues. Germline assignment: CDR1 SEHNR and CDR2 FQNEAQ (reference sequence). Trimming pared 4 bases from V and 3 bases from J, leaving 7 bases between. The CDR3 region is CASSSTFYEQYF. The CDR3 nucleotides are TGTGCCAGCAGCTCTACCTTCTACGAGCAGTACTTC.

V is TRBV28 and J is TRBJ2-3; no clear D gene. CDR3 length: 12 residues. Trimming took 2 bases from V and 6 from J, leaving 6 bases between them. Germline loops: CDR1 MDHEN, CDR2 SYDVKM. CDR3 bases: TGTGCCAGCAGTTTAGCAGTGGATACGCAGTATTTT. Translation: CASSLAVDTQYF.

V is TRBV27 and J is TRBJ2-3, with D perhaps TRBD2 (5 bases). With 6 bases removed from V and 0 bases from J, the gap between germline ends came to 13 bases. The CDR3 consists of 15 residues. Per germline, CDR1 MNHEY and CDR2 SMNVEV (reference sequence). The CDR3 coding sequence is TGTGCCAGCAGAGAGTATAGGACTAGCACAGATACGCAGTATTTT. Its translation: CASREYRTSTDTQYF.

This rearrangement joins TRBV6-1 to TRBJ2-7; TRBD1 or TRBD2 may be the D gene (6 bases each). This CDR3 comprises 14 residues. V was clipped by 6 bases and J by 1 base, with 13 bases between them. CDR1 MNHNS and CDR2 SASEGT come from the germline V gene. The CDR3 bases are TGTGCCAGCAGCAGAAGGGGGGAGTCCTACGAGCAGTACTTC. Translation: CASSRRGESYEQYF.

The CDR3: CASSDRTANEKLFF. The DNA for the CDR3 is TGTGCCAGCAGTGATCGGACAGCTAATGAAAAACTGTTTTTT. The chain couples TRBV2 to TRBJ1-4, with D perhaps TRBD1 (6 bases). The CDR3 extends over 14 amino acids. V gave up 3 bases and J gave up 3 bases, with 8 bases separating them. Germline loops: CDR1 SNHLY, CDR2 FYNNEI. Drawing the rest from reference TRBV2 and TRBJ1-4, the complete variable domain is EPEVTQTPSHQVTQMGQEVILRCVPISNHLYFYWYRQILGQKVEFLVSFYNNEISEKSEIFDDQFSVERPDGSNFTLKIRSTKLEDSAMYFCASSDRTANEKLFFGSGTQLSVL.

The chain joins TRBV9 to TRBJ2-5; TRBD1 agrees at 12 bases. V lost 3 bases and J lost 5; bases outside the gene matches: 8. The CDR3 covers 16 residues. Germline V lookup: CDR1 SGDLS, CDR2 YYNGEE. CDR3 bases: TGTGCCAGCAGCGCGTCGGGACAGGGGGCGTGGGAGACCCAGTACTTC. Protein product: CASSASGQGAWETQYF. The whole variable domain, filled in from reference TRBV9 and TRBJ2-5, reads DSGVTQTPKHLITATGQRVTLRCSPRSGDLSVYWYQQSLDQGLQFLIQYYNGEERAKGNILERFSAQQFPDLHSELNLSSLELGDSALYFCASSASGQGAWETQYFGPGTRLLVL.

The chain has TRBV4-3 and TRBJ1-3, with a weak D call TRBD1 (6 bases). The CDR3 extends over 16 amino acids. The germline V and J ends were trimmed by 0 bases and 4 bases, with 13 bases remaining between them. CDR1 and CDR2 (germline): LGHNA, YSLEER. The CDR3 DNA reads TGCGCCAGCAGCCAAGAGGGGGCCCCTCCCGGAAACACCATATATTTT. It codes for CASSQEGAPPGNTIYF.

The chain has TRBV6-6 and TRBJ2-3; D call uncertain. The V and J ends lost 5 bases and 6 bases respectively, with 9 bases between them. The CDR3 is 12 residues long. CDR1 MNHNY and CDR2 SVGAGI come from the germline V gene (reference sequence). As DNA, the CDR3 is TGTGCCAGCAGTAAAAACTATGATACGCAGTATTTT. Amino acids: CASSKNYDTQYF.

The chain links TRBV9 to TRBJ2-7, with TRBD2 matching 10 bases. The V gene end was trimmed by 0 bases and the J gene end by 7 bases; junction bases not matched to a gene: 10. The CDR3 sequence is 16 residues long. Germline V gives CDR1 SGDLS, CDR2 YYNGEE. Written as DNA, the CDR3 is TGTGCCAGCAGCGTAGGTGAGCGGGAGGGCCTGAGGGAGCAGTACTTC. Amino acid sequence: CASSVGEREGLREQYF.